This TCR beta chain was sequenced in a study of cytomegalovirus exposure and HLA in healthy donors. V lost 5 bases, J lost 5 bases, and 17 bases stayed unmatched. CDR1 is LNHDA, CDR2 SQIVND, per germline (reference sequence). The CDR3 runs to 20 residues. This PCR relied on a set of 60 Vbeta primers and 13 Jbeta primers. Method: immunoSEQ multiplex PCR; TCRdb's copy keeps in-frame clones and lacks some. The data hold about 130,000 clones, with 70% to 85% observed a single time. The rearrangement uses TRBV19 and TRBJ2-1; 14 positions agree with TRBD2. This TCR derives from a boy aged 2 to 9 in good health and CMV-seronegative. The sequencing sample was made of PBMCs. CDR3 DNA: TGTGCCAGTAGTTCGGGACTAGCGGGAGCAGGGCCCGGGGGAAACAATGAGCAGTTCTTC. Translating gives CASSSGLAGAGPGGNNEQFF.